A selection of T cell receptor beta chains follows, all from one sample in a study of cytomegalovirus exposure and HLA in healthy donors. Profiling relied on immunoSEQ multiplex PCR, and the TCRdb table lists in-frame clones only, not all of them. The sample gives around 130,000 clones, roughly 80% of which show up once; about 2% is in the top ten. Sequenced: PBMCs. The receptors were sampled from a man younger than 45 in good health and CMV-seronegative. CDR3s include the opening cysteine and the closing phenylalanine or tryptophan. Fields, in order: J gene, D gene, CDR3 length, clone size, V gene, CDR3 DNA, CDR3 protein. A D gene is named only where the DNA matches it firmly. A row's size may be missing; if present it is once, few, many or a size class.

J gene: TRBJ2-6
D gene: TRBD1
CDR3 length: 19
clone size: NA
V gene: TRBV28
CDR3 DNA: TGTGCCAGCAGTTTCACCCGGGACAGGGAGGGGCGGGGGGCCAACGTCCTGACTTTC
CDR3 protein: CASSFTRDREGRGANVLTF

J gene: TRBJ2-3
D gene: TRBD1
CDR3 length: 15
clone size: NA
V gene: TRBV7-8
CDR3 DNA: TGTGCCAGCAGCTTGGGGACAGGGCACACAGATACGCAGTATTTT
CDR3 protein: CASSLGTGHTDTQYF

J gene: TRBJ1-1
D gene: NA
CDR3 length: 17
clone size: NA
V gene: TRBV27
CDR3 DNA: TGTGCCAGCAGTTTATTCGGCCGAGGAGGGAGAAACACTGAAGCTTTCTTT
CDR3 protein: CASSLFGRGGRNTEAFF

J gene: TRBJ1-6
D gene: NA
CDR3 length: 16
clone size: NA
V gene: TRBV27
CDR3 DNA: TGTGCCAGCAGTTTCCTCAGACAGGTCTATAATTCACCCCTCCACTTT
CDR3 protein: CASSFLRQVYNSPLHF

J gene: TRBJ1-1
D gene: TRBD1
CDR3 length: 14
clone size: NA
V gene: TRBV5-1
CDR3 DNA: TGCGCCAGCAGCGTGGACAGGGGGGGAACTGAAGCTTTCTTT
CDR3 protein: CASSVDRGGTEAFF

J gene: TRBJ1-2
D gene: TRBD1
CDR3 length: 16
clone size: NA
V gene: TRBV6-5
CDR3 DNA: TGTGCCAGCAGTTTAGCAGGGGGTTCAGCTAACTATGGCTACACCTTC
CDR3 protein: CASSLAGGSANYGYTF

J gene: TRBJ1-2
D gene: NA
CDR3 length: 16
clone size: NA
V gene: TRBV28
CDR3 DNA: TGTGCCAGCAGTTTGGGTCCCCCCGCGGGCAACTATGGCTACACCTTC
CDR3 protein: CASSLGPPAGNYGYTF

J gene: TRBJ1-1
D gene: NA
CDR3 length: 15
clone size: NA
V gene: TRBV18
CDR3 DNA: TGTGCCAGCTCACCACGGATAGGGGGGAACACTGAAGCTTTCTTT
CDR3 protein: CASSPRIGGNTEAFF

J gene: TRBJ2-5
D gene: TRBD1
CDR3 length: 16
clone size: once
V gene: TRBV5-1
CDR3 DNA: TGCGCCAGCAGCAAATCAGGGGGCCCAACCCAAGAGACCCAGTACTTC
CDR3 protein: CASSKSGGPTQETQYF

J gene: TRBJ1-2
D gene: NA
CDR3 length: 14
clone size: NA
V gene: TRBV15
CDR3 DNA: TGTGCCACCAGCAGAGAGCAGGCGACATATGGCTACACCTTC
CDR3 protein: CATSREQATYGYTF

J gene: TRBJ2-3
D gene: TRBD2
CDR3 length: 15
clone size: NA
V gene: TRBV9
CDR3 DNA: TGTGCCAGCAGCGTAGCGGGGGGTAGCACAGATACGCAGTATTTT
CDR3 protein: CASSVAGGSTDTQYF

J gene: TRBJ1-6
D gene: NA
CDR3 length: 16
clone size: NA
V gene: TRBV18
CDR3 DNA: TGTGCCAGCTCACCACCAGGCAGGGGCATTGATTCACCCCTCCACTTT
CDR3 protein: CASSPPGRGIDSPLHF

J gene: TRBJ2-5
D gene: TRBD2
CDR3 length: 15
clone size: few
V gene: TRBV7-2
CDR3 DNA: TGTGCCAGCAGCTTCTTAGCGGGGGGGGGAGAGACCCAGTACTTC
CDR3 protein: CASSFLAGGGETQYF

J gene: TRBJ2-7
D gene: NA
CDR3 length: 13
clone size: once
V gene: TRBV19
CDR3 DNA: TGTGCCAGTACGCAGGGGAAGGGCTACGAGCAGTACTTC
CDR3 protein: CASTQGKGYEQYF

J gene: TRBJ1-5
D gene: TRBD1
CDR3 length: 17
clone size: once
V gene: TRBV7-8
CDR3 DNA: TGTGCCAGCAGCAAAATACCGGGACAGAATAGCAATCAGCCCCAGCATTTT
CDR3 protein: CASSKIPGQNSNQPQHF

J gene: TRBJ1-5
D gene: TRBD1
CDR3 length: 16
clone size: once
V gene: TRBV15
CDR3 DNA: TGTGCCACCCAGGACGCCGACAGGGGAGTTTATCAGCCCCAGCATTTT
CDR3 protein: CATQDADRGVYQPQHF

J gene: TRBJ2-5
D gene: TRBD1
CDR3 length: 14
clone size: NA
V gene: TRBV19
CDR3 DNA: TGTGCCAGTAGTCCAACAGGGGCCCAAGAGACCCAGTACTTC
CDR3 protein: CASSPTGAQETQYF

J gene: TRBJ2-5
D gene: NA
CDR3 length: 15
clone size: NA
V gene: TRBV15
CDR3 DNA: TGTGCCACCAGCCAAAGTGGGGGGATTCAAGAGACCCAGTACTTC
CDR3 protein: CATSQSGGIQETQYF

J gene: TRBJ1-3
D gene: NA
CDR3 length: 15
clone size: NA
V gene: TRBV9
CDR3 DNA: TGTGCCAGCAGCGTAGCGGGGAGCTCTGGAAACACCATATATTTT
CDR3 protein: CASSVAGSSGNTIYF

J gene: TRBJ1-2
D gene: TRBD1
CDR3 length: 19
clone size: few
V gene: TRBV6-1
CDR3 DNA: TGTGCCAGCAGTGATTCAGATGATGACAGGGACGAGTTTTTATATGGCTACACCTTC
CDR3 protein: CASSDSDDDRDEFLYGYTF

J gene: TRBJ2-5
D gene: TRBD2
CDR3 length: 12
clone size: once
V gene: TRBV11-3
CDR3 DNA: TGTGCCAGCAGCTTTCCGGGGGGGACCCAGTACTTC
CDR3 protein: CASSFPGGTQYF

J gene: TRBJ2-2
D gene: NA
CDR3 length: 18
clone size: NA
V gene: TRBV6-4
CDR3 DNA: TGTGCCAGCAGTGACTCTCACAGGGCCCAGGGTTACACCGGGGAGCTGTTTTTT
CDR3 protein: CASSDSHRAQGYTGELFF

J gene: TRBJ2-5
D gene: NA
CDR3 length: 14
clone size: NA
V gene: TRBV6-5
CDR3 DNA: TGTGCCAGCAGCGAGACAGGAAAGCAAGAGACCCAGTACTTC
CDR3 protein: CASSETGKQETQYF

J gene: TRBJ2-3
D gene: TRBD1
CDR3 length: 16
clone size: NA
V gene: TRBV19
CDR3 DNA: TGTGCCAGTAGTATTACCGACAGGGGTTTAACAGATACGCAGTATTTT
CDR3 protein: CASSITDRGLTDTQYF

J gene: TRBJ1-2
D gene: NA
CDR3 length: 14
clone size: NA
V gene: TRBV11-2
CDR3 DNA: TGTGCCAGCAGCCCCGACAGGATTAACTATGGCTACACCTTC
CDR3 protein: CASSPDRINYGYTF

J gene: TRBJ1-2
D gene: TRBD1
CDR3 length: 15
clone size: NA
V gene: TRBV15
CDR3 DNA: TGTGCCACCAGCAGAGATCCCACAGGGGCTTCCAGGACGACCTTC
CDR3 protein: CATSRDPTGASRTTF

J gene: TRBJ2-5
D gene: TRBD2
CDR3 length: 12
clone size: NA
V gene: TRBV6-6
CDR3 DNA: TGTGCCAGCATTGGGAGGGTAGAGACCCAGTACTTC
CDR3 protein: CASIGRVETQYF

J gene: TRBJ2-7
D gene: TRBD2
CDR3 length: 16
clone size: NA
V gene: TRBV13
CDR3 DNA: TGTGCCAGCAGCTTAGCATCCCTAGCGGGGGGGCGCGAGCAGTACTTC
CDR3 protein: CASSLASLAGGREQYF

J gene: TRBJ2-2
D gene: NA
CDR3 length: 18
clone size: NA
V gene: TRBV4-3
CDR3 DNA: TGCGCCAGCAGCCAACGGGATAGCGGTTACGCGAACACCGGGGAGCTGTTTTTT
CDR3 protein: CASSQRDSGYANTGELFF

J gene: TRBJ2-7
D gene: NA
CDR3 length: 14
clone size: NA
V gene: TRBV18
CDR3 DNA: TGTGCCAGCTCACCACGGGCAGGGTCCCACGAGCAGTACTTC
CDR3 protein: CASSPRAGSHEQYF

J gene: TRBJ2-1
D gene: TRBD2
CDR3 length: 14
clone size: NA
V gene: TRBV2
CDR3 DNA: TGTGCCACCATACTAGCGGGGGGCGGGAGTGAGCAGTTCTTC
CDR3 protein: CATILAGGGSEQFF

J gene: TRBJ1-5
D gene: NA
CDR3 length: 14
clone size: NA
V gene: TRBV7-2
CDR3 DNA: TGTGCCAGCAGCTTTGCCAGGGGAAAACAGCCCCAGCATTTT
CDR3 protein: CASSFARGKQPQHF

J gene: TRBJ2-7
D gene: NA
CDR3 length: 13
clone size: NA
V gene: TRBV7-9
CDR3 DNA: TGTGCCAGCAGCTTTGGCAGGGCGTACGAGCAGTACTTC
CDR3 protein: CASSFGRAYEQYF

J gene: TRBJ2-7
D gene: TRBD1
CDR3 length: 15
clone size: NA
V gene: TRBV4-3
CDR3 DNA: TGCGCCAGCAGCCACTTGACAGGGGGCGACTACGAGCAGTACTTC
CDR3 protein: CASSHLTGGDYEQYF

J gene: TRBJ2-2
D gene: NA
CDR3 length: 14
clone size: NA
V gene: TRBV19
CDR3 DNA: TGTGCCAGTAGTATACGAGCTAGCATCGGGGAGCTGTTTTTT
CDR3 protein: CASSIRASIGELFF

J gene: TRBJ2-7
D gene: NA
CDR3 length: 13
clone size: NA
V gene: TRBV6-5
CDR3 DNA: TGTGCCAGCAGTTACTCGGCAGTGGCCGAGCAGTACTTC
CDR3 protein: CASSYSAVAEQYF

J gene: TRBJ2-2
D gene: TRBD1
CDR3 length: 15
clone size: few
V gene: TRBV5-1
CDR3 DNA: TGCGCCAGCAGCTCCCAGACAGGGGGAACCGGGGAGCTGTTTTTT
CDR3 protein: CASSSQTGGTGELFF

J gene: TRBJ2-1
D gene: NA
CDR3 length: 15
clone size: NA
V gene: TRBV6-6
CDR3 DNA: TGTGCCAGCAGTTACGGGGGGAGCTCCTACAATGAGCAGTTCTTC
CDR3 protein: CASSYGGSSYNEQFF

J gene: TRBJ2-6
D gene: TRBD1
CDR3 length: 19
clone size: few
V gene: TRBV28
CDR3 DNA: TGTGCCAGCAGTTTATTCCAGGGGGCTCCTTCCTCTGGGGCCAACGTCCTGACTTTC
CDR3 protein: CASSLFQGAPSSGANVLTF

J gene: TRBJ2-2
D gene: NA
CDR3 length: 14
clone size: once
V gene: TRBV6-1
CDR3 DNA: TGTGCCAGCAGTGAAAGAGGGATCACCGGGGAGCTGTTTTTT
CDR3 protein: CASSERGITGELFF

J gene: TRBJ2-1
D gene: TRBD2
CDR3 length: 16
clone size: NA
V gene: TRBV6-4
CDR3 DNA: TGTGCCAGCAGTGGCGAGACTAGCGGGGACTACAATGAGCAGTTCTTC
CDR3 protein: CASSGETSGDYNEQFF

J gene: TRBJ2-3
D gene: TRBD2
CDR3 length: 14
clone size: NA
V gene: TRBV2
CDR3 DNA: TGTGCCAGCAGCACTAGCGGGGGGGCAGATACGCAGTATTTT
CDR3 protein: CASSTSGGADTQYF